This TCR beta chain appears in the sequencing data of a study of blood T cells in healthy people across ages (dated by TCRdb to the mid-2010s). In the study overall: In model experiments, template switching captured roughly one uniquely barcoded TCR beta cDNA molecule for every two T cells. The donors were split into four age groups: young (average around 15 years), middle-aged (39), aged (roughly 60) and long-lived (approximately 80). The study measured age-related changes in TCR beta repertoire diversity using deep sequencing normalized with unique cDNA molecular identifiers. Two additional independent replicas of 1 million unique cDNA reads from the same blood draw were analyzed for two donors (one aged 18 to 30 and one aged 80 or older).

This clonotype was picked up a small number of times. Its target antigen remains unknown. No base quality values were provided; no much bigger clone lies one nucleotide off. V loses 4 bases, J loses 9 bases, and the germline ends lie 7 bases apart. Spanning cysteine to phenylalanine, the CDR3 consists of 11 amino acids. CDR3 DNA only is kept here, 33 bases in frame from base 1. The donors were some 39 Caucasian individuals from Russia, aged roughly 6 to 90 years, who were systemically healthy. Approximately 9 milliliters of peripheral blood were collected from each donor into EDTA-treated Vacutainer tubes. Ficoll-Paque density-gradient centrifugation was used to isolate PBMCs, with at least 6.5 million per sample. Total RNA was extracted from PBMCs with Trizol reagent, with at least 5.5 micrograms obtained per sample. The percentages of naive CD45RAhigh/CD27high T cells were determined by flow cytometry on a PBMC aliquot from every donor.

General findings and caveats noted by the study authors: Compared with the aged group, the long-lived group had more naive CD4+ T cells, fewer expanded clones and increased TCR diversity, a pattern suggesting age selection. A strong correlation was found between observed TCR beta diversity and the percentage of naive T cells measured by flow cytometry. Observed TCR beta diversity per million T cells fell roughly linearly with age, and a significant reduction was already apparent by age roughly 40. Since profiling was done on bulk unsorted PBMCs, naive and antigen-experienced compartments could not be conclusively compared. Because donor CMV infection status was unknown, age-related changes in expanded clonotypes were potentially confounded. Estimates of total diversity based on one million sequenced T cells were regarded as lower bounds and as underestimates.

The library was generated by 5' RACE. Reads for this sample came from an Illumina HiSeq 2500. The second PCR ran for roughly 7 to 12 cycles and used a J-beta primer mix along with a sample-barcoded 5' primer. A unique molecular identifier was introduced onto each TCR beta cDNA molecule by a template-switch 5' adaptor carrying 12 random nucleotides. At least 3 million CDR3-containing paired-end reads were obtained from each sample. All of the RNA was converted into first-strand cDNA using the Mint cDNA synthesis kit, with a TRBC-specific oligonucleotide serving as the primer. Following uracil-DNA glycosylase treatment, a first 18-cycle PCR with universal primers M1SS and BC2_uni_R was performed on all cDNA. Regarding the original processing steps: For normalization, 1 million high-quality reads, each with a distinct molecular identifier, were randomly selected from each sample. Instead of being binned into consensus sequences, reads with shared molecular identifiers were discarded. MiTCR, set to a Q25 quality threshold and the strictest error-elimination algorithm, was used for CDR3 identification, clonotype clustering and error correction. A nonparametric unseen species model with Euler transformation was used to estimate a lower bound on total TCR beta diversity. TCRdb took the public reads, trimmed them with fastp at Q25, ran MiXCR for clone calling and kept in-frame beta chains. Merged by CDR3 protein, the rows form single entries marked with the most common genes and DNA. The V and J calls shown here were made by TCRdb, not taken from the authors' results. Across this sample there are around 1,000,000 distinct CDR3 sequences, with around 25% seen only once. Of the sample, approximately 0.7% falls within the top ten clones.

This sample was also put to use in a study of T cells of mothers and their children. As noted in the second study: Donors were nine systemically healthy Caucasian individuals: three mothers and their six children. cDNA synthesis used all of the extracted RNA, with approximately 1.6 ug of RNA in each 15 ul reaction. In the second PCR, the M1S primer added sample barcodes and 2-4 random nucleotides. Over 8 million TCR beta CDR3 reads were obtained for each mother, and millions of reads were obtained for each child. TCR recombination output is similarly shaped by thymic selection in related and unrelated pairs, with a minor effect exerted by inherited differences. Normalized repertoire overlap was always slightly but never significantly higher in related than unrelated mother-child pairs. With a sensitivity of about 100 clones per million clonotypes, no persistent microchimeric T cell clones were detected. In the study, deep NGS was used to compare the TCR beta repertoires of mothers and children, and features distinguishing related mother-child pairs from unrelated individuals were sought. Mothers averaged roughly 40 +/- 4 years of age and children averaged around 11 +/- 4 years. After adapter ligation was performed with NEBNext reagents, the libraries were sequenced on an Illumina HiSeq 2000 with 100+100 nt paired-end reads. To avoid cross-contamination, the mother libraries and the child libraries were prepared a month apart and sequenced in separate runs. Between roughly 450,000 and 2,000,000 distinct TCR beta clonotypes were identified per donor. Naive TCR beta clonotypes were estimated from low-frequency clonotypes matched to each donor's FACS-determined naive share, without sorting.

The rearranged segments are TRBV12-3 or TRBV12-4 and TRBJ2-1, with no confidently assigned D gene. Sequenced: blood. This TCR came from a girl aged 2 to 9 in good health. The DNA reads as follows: TGTGCCAGCAGTTGGAACGCTGAGCAGTTCTTC. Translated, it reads CASSWNAEQFF.